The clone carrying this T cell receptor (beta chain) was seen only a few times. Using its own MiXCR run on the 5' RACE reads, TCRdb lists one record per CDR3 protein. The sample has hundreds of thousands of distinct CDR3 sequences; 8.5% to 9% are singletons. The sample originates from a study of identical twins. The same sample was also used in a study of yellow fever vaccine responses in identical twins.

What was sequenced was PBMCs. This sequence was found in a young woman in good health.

The CDR3 region has the DNA TGTGCCACCAGCTCGGAGGGGGACGAGCAGTACTTC. It codes for CATSSEGDEQYF. V usage is TRBV15 and J usage is TRBJ2-7, with D perhaps being TRBD1 or TRBD2 (6 bases each). This CDR3 is built from 12 residues. The germline V and J ends were trimmed by 5 bases and 5 bases, with 10 bases remaining between them. The germline gives CDR1 LNHNV, CDR2 YYDKDF (reference sequence).